This is a list of T cell receptor beta chains from one sample in a study of OX40 agonist ivuxolimab in advanced cancers. Using immunoSEQ multiplex PCR, the repertoire was profiled, and TCRdb retains in-frame clones only, with some absent. The table records about 58,000 clones, 80% to 90% of them present only once. Here the sequenced sample was CD4+ or CD8+ T cells sorted from blood, taken in a trial of the OX40 agonist ivuxolimab. The receptors were gathered from an adult with an advanced solid tumor such as melanoma, head and neck, liver or kidney cancer. Each CDR3 is given with its conserved first and last residue.

j_gene | v_gene | CDR3aa
TRBJ1-5 | TRBV28 | CASSLSPRDFNQPQHF
TRBJ2-1 | TRBV7-8 | CASRPRGREGNEQFF
TRBJ1-1 | TRBV18 | CASSEQGANTEAFF
TRBJ2-5 | TRBV29-1 | CSVLHGGETQYF
TRBJ2-1 | TRBV5-1 | CASSPDPGQPNEQFF
TRBJ2-5 | TRBV14 | CASSQGLGGTQYF
TRBJ1-1 | TRBV6-6 | CASSYDRGRTEAFF
TRBJ2-3 | TRBV2 | CASQRLGAGDTQYF
TRBJ1-2 | TRBV11-2 | CASSLEAVNYGYTF
TRBJ2-7 | TRBV9 | CASSVAGLPYEQYF
TRBJ2-7 | TRBV5-4 | CASSALDRGRYEQYF
TRBJ2-3 | TRBV5-1 | CASSSGRPADTQYF
TRBJ2-3 | TRBV19 | CASTPGTGMHYVDTQYF
TRBJ2-1 | TRBV4-2 | CASSQGDRGAYNEQFF
TRBJ2-7 | TRBV18 | CASSPRLASYEQYF
TRBJ2-1 | TRBV19 | CASTLAGTNEQFF
TRBJ2-5 | TRBV19 | CASSGRETQYF
TRBJ2-2 | TRBV7-9 | CASSPNLGKANTGELFF
TRBJ1-4 | TRBV30 | CAWSVAWGNEKLFF
TRBJ2-7 | TRBV19 | CASSIRPNLEQYF